This T cell receptor (beta chain) was identified in a study of blood T cell repertoires in COVID-19. V trimming: 6 bases; J trimming: 2 bases; junction bases outside the gene matches: 8. The CDR3 extends over 15 amino acids. Per the germline V gene, CDR1 is WSHSY and CDR2 is SAAADI. Only in-frame clones appear in the TCRdb table, and some are missing; sequencing was by immunoSEQ multiplex PCR. Altogether fewer than 350,000 clones are present, about nine tenths being singletons, with the ten largest covering 10% to 15%. The source is a woman aged 25 to 39 with COVID-19, enrolled during active disease. The rearrangement joins TRBV10-2 to TRBJ2-3; 7 positions agree with TRBD2. Sequencing used peripheral blood. In DNA, the CDR3 is TGCGCCAGCAGGGGCGGGGGTACACACACAGATACGCAGTATTTT. Residues: CASRGGGTHTDTQYF.